This T cell receptor (beta chain) was recovered during a study of blood T cell repertoires in COVID-19. About the research overall: Samples representing acute and convalescent COVID-19 were sourced from the United States, Italy and Spain.

In the study's own analysis: Estimates of nucleated cell counts were drawn from the amplification of reference gene primers. Measured with immunoSEQ multiplex PCR; TCRdb has only the in-frame clones, and not every one. The V and J calls and clone size are taken from that table; D and trimming were inferred from the DNA. The sample shows approximately 140,000 clones, roughly four fifths of them seen only once. Sequencing was performed on peripheral blood. This clonotype was obtained from a human donor in a cohort sampled during active COVID-19.

CDR3 amino acids: CASSPTSGRAWGNIQYF. The CDR3 DNA is TGTGCCAGCAGCCCCACTAGCGGGAGGGCCTGGGGAAACATTCAGTACTTC. V is TRBV11-2 and J is TRBJ2-4; 13 bases align to TRBD2. The junction had 10 bases not matched to a gene; V was cut back by 5 bases and J by 6 bases. CDR3 length: 17 residues. Germline loops: CDR1 SGHAT, CDR2 FQNNGV.